Sequencing of this T cell receptor beta chain was carried out in a study of blood T cell repertoires in COVID-19. In the study overall: COVID-19 samples from acute and convalescent phases originated in the United States, Italy and Spain.

Authors' data handling: For nucleated cells, counts were estimated from reference gene primer amplification. Clones were read by immunoSEQ multiplex PCR, and TCRdb kept only the in-frame ones, dropping some. That table supplies the V and J calls and clone size; D and trimming were determined from the DNA. This table holds hundreds of thousands of clones, about 90% found once. There are 13 residues in the CDR3. CDR1 MNHEY and CDR2 SVGAGI come from the germline V gene. The V end lost 2 bases, the J end lost 6 bases, and 11 bases lay between the germline ends. All enrollees were roughly 18 to 90 years old and from roughly 26 US areas.

Sequencing was performed on PBMCs or T cells enriched from blood (not recorded which). The chain carries TRBV6-5 and TRBJ2-7; D is perhaps TRBD2 (6 bases). This sequence originates from a young woman with acute COVID-19. The DNA for the CDR3 is TGTGCCAGCAGTTACCTTGAGGGAGGCGAGCAGTACTTC. Amino acid sequence: CASSYLEGGEQYF.